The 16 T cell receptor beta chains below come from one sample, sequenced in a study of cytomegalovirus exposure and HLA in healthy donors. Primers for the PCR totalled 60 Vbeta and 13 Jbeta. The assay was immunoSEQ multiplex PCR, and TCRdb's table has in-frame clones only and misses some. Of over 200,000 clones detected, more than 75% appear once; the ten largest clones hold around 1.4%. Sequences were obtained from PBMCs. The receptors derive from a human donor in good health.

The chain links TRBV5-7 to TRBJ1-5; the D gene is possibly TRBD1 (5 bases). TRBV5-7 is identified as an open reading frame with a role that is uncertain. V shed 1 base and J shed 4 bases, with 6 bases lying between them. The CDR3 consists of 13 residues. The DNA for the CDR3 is TGTGCCAGCAGCTTGCGGGGGAATCAGCCCCAGCATTTT. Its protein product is CASSLRGNQPQHF.

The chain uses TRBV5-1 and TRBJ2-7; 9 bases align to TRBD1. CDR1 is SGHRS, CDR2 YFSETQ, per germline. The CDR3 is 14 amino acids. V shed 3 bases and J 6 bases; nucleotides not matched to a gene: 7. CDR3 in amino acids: CASSWSQGAFEQYF. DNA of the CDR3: TGCGCCAGCAGCTGGTCACAGGGGGCTTTCGAGCAGTACTTC.

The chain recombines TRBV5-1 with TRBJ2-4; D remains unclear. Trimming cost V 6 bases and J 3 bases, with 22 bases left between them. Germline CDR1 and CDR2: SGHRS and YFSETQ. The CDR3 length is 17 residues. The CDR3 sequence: CASTSRPGTLLKNIQYF. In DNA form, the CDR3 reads TGCGCCAGCACATCGAGACCAGGAACCTTGCTCAAAAACATTCAGTACTTC.

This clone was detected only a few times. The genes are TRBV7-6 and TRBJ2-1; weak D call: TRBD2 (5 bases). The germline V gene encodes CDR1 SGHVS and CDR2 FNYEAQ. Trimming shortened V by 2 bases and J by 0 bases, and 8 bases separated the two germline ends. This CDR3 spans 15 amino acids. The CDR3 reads CASSLISGSYNEQFF. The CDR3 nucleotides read TGTGCCAGCAGCTTAATAAGCGGCTCCTACAATGAGCAGTTCTTC.

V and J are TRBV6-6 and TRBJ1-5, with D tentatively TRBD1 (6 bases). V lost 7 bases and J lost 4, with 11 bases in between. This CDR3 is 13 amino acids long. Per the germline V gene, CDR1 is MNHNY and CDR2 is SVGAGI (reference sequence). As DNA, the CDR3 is TGTGCCAGCATTCAACAGGGTAATCAGCCCCAGCATTTT. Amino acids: CASIQQGNQPQHF.

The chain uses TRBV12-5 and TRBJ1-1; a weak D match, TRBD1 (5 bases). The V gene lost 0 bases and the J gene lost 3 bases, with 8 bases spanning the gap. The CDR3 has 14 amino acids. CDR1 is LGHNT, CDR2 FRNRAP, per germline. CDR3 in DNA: TGTGCTAGTGGTTTGGTTGGGGGGGACACTGAAGCTTTCTTT. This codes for CASGLVGGDTEAFF.

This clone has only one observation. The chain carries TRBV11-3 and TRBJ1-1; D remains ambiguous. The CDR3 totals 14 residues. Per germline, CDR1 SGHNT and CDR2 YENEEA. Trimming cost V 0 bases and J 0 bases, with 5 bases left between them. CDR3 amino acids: CASSLDGVNTEAFF. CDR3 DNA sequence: TGTGCCAGCAGCTTAGACGGGGTGAACACTGAAGCTTTCTTT. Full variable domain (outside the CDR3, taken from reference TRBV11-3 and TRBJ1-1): EAGVVQSPRYKIIEKKQPVAFWCNPISGHNTLYWYLQNLGQGPELLIRYENEEAVDDSQLPKDRFSAERLKGVDSTLKIQPAELGDSAVYLCASSLDGVNTEAFFGQGTRLTVV.

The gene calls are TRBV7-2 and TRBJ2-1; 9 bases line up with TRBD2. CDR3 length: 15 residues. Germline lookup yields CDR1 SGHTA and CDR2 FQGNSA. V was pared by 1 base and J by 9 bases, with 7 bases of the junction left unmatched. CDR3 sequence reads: CASSLEAAGGREQFF. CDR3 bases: TGTGCCAGCAGCTTAGAGGCAGCGGGAGGACGTGAGCAGTTCTTC.

The CDR3, as DNA: TGTGCCAGCAGTGAAGCCCTCTACGGGGTTCCGTATTTT. This gives the protein CASSEALYGVPYF. V usage is TRBV6-1 and J usage is TRBJ2-3, with a weak D call TRBD2 (5 bases). V was trimmed by 0 bases and J by 14 bases, leaving 15 bases between them. The CDR3 contains 13 residues. From germline, CDR1 is MNHNS and CDR2 SASEGT.

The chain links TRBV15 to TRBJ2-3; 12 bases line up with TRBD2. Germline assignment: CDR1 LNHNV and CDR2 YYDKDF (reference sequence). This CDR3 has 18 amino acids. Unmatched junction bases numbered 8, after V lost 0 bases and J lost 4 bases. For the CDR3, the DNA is TGTGCCACCAGCAGAGATCGTTTGCTAGCGGGAGGGTCAGATACGCAGTATTTT. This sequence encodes CATSRDRLLAGGSDTQYF. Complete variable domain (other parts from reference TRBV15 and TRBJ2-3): DAMVIQNPRYQVTQFGKPVTLSCSQTLNHNVMYWYQQKSSQAPKLLFHYYDKDFNNEADTPDNFQSRRPNTSFCFLDIRSPGLGDTAMYLCATSRDRLLAGGSDTQYFGPGTRLTVL.

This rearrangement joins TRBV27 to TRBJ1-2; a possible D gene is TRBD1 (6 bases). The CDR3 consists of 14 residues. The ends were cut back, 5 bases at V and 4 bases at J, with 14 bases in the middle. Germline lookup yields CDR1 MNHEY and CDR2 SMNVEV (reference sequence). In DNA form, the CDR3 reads TGTGCCAGCAGTACAGGGAGGGAAAGCTATGGCTACACCTTC. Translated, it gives CASSTGRESYGYTF.

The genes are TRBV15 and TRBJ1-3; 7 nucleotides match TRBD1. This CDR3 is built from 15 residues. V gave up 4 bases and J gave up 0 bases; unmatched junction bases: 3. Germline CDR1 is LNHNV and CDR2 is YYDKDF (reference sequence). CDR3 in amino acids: CATSTRDSSGNTIYF. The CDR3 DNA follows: TGTGCCACCAGCACACGGGACAGCTCTGGAAACACCATATATTTT.

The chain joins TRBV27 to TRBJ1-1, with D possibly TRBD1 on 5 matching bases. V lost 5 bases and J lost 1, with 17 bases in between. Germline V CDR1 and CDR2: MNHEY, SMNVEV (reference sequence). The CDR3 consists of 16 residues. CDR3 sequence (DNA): TGTGCCAGCAGTCAAGATTGGGGACTCCGGAACACTGAAGCTTTCTTT. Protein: CASSQDWGLRNTEAFF.

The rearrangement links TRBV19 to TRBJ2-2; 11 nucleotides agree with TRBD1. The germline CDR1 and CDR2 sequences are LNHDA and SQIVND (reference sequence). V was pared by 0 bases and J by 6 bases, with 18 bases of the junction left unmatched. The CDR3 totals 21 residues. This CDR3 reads CASSIDLFQIGTGGDAGELFF. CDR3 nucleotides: TGTGCCAGTAGTATAGATCTATTCCAAATCGGGACAGGGGGGGACGCCGGGGAGCTGTTTTTT.

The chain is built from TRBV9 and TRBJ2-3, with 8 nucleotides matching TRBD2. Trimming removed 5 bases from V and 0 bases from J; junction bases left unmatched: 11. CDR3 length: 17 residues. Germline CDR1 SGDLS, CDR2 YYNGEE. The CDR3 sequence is CASSEGREGASTDTQYF. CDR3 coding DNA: TGTGCCAGCAGTGAGGGTCGGGAGGGAGCCAGCACAGATACGCAGTATTTT.

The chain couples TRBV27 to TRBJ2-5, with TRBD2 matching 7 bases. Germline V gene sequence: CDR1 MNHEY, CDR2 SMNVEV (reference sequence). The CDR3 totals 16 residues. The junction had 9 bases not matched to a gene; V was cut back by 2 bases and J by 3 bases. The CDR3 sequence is CASSLRWEGLEETQYF. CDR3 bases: TGTGCCAGCAGTTTAAGGTGGGAGGGACTCGAAGAGACCCAGTACTTC.